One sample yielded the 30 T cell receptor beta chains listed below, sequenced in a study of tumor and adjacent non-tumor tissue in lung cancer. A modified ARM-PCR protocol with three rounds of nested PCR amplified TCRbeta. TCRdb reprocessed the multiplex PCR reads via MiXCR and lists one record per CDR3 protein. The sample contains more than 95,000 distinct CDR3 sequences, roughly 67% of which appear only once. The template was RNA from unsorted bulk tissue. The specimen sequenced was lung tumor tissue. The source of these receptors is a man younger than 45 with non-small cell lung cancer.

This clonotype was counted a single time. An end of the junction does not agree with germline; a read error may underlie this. For the CDR3, the DNA is TGTGCCAGCGGTCCCACACCTGGCAATGAGCGGTTCTTC. This encodes CASGPTPGNERFF. The chain employs TRBV11-3 and TRBJ2-1; no firm D call. The CDR3 extends over 13 amino acids. Germline assignment: CDR1 SGHNT and CDR2 YENEEA.

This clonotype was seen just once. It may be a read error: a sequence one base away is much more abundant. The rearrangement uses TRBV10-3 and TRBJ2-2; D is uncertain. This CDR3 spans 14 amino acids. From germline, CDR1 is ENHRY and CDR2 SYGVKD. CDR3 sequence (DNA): TGTACCATCAGTGAGTCTGGGAACCCCGGGGAGCTGTTTTTT. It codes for CTISESGNPGELFF.

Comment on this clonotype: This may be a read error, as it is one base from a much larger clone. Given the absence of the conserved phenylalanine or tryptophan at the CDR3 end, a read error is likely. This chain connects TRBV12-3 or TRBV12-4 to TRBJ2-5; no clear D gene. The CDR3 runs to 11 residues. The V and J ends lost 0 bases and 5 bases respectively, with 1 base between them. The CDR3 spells CASSLAETQYS. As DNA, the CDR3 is TGTGCCAGCAGTTTAGCTGAGACCCAGTACTCC.

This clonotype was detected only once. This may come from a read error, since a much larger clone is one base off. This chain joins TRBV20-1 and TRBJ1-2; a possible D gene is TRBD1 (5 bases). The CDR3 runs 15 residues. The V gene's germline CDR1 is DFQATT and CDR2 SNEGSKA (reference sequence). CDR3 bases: TGCATGGGGCGCGACTCCGCGGCGGGTAACTATGGCTACACCTTC. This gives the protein CMGRDSAAGNYGYTF.

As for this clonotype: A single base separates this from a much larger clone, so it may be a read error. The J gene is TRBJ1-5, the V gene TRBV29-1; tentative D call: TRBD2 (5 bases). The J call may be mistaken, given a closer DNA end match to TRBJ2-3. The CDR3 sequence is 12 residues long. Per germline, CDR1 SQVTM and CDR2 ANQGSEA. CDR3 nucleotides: TGCAGCGTCCTTGCGGGCAATCAGCCCCAGTATTTT. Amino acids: CSVLAGNQPQYF.

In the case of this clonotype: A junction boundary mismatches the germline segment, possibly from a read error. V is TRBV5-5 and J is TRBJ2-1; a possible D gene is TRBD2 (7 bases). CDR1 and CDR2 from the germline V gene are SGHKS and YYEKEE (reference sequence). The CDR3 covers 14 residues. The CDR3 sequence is CASSAAGAGDERFF. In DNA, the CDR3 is TGTGCCAGCAGCGCTGCGGGGGCAGGGGATGAGCGGTTCTTC.

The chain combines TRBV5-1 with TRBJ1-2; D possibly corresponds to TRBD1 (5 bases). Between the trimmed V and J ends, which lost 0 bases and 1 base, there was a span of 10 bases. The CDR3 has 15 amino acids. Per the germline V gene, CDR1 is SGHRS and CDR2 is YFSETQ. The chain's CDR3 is CASSLAGTVNYGYTF. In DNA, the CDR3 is TGCGCCAGCAGCTTGGCCGGGACCGTTAACTATGGCTACACCTTC.

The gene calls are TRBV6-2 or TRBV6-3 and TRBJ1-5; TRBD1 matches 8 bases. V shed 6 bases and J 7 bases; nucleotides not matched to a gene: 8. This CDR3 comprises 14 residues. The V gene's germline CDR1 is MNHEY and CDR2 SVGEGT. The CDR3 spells CASRSGQGQQPQHF. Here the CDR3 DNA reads TGTGCCAGCAGATCAGGACAGGGTCAACAGCCCCAGCATTTT.

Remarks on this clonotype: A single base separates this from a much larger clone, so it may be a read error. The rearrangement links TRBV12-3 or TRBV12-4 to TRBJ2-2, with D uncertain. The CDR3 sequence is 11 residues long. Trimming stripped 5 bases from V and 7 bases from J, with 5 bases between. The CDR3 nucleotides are TGTGCCAGCAGTCATCGCGGGGAGCTGTTTTTT. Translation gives CASSHRGELFF.

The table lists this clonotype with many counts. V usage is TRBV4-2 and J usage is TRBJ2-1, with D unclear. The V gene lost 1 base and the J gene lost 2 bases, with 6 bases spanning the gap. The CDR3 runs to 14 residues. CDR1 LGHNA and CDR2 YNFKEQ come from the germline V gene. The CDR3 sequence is CASSQGQAYNEQFF. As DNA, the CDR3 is TGTGCCAGCAGCCAAGGTCAAGCCTACAATGAGCAGTTCTTC.

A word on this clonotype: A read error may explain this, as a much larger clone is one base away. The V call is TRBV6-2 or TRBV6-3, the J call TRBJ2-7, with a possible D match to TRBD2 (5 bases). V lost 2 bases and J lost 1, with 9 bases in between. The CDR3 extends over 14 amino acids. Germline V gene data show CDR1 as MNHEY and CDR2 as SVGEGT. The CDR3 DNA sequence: TGTGCCAGCAGTTACCCCCGGGGTTCCTACGAGCAGTACTTC. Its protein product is CASSYPRGSYEQYF.

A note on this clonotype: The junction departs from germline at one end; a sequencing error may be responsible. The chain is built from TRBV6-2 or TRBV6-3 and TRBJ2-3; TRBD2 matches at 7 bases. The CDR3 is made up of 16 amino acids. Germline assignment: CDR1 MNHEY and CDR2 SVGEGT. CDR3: CASSFIGTNGRDTQYF. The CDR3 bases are TGTGCCAGCAGTTTTATCGGGACTAACGGGAGAGATACGCAGTACTTT.

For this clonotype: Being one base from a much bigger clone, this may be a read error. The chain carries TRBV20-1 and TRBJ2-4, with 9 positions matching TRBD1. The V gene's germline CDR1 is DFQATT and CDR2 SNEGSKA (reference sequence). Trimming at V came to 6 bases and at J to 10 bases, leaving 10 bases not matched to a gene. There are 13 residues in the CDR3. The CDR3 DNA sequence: TGCAGTGCCCGCACAGGGGGCAGAAAAATTCAGTACTTC. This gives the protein CSARTGGRKIQYF.

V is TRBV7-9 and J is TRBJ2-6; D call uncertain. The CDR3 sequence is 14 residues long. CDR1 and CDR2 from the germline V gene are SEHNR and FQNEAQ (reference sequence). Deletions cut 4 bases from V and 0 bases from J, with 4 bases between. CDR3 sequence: CASSYTSGANVLTF. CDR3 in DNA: TGTGCCAGCAGCTATACCTCTGGGGCCAACGTCCTGACTTTC.

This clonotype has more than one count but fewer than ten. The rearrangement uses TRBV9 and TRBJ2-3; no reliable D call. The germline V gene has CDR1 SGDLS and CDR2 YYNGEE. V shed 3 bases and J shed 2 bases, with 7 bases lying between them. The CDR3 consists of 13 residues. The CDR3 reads CASSGRVTDTQYF. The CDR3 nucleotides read TGTGCCAGCAGCGGCCGGGTCACAGATACGCAGTATTTT.

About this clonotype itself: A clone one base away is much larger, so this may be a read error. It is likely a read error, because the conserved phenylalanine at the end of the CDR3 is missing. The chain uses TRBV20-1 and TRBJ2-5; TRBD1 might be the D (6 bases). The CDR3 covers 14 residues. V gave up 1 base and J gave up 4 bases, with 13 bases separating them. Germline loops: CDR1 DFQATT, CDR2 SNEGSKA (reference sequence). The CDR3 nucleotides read TGCAGTGCTAGAGGCAGAGGGGGTAGAGAGACCCAGTACTTA. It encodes CSARGRGGRETQYL.

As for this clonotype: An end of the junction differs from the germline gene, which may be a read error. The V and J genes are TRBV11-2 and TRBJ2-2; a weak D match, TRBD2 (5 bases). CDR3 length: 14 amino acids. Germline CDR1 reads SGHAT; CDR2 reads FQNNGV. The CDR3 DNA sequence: TGTGTCAGCAGCCCGATAGACACGTCCGGGGAGCTATTTTTT. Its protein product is CVSSPIDTSGELFF.

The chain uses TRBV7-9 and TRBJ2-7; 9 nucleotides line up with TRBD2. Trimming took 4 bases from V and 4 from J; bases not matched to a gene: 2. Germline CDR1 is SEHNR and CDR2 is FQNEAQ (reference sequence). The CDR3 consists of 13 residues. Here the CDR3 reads CASSSLAGYEQYF. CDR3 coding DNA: TGTGCCAGCAGCTCCCTAGCGGGGTACGAGCAGTACTTC.

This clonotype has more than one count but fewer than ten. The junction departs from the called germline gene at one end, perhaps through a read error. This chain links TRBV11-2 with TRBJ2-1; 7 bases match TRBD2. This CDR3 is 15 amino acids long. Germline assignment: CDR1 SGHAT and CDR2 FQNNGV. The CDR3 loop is CASSPWTIGRNAQFF. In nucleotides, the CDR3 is TGTGCCAGCAGCCCCTGGACTATCGGGAGGAATGCGCAGTTCTTC.

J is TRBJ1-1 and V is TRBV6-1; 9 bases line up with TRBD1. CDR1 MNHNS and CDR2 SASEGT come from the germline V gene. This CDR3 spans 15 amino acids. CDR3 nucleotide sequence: TGTGTAAGCAGTCCGCGGACAGGGGTGGATACTGAAGCTTTCTTT. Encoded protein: CVSSPRTGVDTEAFF.

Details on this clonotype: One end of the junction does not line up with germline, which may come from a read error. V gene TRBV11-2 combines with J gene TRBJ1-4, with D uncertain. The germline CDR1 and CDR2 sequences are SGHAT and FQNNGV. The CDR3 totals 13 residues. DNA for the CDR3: TGTGCCGTCAGCTACCCGGGTAATGATAAACTGTTTTTT. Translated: CAVSYPGNDKLFF.

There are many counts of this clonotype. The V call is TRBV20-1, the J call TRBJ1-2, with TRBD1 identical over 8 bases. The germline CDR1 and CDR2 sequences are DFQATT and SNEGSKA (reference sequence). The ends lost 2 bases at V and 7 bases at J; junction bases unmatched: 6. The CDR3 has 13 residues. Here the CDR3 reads CSARPDRAAGYTF. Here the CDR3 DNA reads TGCAGTGCTAGACCGGACAGGGCCGCTGGCTACACCTTC.

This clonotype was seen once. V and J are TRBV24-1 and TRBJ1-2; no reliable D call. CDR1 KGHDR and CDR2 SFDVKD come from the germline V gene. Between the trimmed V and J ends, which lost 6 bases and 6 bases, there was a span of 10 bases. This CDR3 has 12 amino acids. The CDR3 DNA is TGTGCCACCAGTCATTCACGAGATGGCTACACCTTC. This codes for CATSHSRDGYTF.

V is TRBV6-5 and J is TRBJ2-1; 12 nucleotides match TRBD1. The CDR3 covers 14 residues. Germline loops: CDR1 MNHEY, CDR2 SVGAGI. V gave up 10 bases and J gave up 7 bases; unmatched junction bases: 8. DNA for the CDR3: TGTGCCAACACCGGGACAGGGGGCAGTAATGAGCAGTTCTTC. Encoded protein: CANTGTGGSNEQFF.

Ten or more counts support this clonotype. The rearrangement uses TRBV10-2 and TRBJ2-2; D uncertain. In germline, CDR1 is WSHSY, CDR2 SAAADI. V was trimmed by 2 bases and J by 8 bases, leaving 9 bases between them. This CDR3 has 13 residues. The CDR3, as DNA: TGCGCCAGCAGTGAGCACAACGGGGGGGAGCTGTTTTTT. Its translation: CASSEHNGGELFF.

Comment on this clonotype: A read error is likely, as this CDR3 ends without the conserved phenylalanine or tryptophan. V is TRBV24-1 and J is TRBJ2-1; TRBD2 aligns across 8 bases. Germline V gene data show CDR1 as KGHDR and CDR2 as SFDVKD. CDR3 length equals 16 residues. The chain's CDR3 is CATSDVSGDSYNGQFI. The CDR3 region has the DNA TGTGCCACCAGTGACGTTAGCGGGGACTCCTACAATGGGCAGTTCATC.

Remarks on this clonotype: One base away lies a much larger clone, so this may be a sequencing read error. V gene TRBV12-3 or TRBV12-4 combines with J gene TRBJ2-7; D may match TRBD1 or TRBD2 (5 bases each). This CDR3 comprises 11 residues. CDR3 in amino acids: CVSSRDGEQYF. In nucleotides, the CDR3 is TGTGTCAGCAGCAGGGACGGAGAGCAGTACTTC.

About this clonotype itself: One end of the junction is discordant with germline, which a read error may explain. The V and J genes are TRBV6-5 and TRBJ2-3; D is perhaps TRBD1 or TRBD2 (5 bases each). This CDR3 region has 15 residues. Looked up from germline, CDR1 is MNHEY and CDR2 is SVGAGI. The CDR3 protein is CAGRKEVGRTDTQYF. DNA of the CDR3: TGTGCCGGCAGAAAAGAGGTGGGACGCACAGATACGCAGTATTTT.

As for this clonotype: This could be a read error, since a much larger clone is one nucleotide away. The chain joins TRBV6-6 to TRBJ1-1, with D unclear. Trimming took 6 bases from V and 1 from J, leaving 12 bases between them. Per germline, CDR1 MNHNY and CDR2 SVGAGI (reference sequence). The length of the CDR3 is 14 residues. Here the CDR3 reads CASSDLRKNTEAFF. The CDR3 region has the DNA TGTGCCAGCAGCGATCTCAGGAAGAACACTGAAGCTTTCTTT.

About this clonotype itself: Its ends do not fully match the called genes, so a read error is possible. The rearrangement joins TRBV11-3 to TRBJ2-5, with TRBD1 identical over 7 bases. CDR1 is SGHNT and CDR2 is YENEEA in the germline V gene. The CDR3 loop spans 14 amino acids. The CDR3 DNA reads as TGTGCCAGCAGCTCCAGCGAGGGGGCAGAGACCCAGTATTTC. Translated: CASSSSEGAETQYF. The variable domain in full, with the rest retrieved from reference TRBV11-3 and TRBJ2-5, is EAGVVQSPRYKIIEKKQPVAFWCNPISGHNTLYWYLQNLGQGPELLIRYENEEAVDDSQLPKDRFSAERLKGVDSTLKIQPAELGDSAVYLCASSSSEGAETQYFGPGTRLLVL.